The 27 T cell receptor beta chains below were found in one sample sequenced in a study of T cell responses to AZD1222 COVID-19 vaccine. Here immunoSEQ multiplex PCR was the method, and the copy in TCRdb shows in-frame clones only, minus some. The sample comprises over 95,000 clones, just under 90% of which are singletons, and approximately 12% rests with the top ten. This specimen consisted of peripheral blood, obtained on day 0 of AZD1222 vaccination. Receptor source: an adult in good health.

This chain links TRBV28 with TRBJ2-7; weak D call: TRBD2 (5 bases). Germline CDR1 MDHEN, CDR2 SYDVKM. V lost 6 bases, J lost 4 bases, and 10 bases lay in between. This CDR3 has 12 residues. The CDR3: CASSTGLYEQYF. DNA of the CDR3: TGTGCCAGCAGCACGGGGTTATACGAGCAGTACTTC.

V gene TRBV5-1 combines with J gene TRBJ2-5; 7 positions agree with TRBD2. This CDR3 is 14 amino acids long. J lost 4 bases, V lost 3 bases, and 6 bases had no gene match. CDR1 SGHRS and CDR2 YFSETQ come from the germline V gene. The CDR3 nucleotides are TGCGCCAGCAGCTGGTCGGGGGAGGGAGAGACCCAGTACTTC. Translation gives CASSWSGEGETQYF. Supplemented by reference TRBV5-1 and TRBJ2-5, the full variable domain reads KAGVTQTPRYLIKTRGQQVTLSCSPISGHRSVSWYQQTPGQGLQFLFEYFSETQRNKGNFPGRFSGRQFSNSRSEMNVSTLELGDSALYLCASSWSGEGETQYFGPGTRLLVL.

In its sample, this clone was seen a few times. The chain recombines TRBV5-1 with TRBJ2-5; D may be TRBD1 (7 bases). Per the germline V gene, CDR1 is SGHRS and CDR2 is YFSETQ. This CDR3 contains 15 residues. V shed 4 bases and J shed 5 bases, with 18 bases lying between them. The CDR3 DNA sequence: TGCGCCAGCAGCAACGGACAGGCGGGGAGGGAGACCCAGTACTTC. Protein sequence: CASSNGQAGRETQYF.

The chain has TRBV5-1 and TRBJ2-7; 13 bases match TRBD2. Per the germline V gene, CDR1 is SGHRS and CDR2 is YFSETQ. The CDR3 runs to 18 residues. The junction had 11 bases not matched to a gene; V was cut back by 2 bases and J by 3 bases. CDR3 coding DNA: TGCGCCAGCAGCTTTGGACTAGCGGGAGTCCCTCAGGGCTACGAGCAGTACTTC. The encoded protein is CASSFGLAGVPQGYEQYF.

The chain employs TRBV7-6 and TRBJ2-7; 12 positions agree with TRBD2. This CDR3 contains 16 residues. The trim removed 3 bases at V and 6 bases at J, leaving 9 bases unmatched. Germline loops: CDR1 SGHVS, CDR2 FNYEAQ. The CDR3 spells CASSFGTSGSLSEQYF. The CDR3 coding sequence is TGTGCCAGCAGCTTCGGGACTAGCGGGTCGCTTAGCGAGCAGTACTTC.

CDR3 region: CASTPVLFLDSVVLAGGYTF. Here the CDR3 DNA reads TGTGCCAGCACCCCAGTCCTCTTTTTGGACAGCGTTGTCCTAGCGGGAGGCTACACCTTC. The chain joins TRBV9 to TRBJ1-2, with D perhaps TRBD1 (6 bases). The germline V gene has CDR1 SGDLS and CDR2 YYNGEE. The V and J ends lost 6 bases and 8 bases respectively, with 38 bases between them. The CDR3 consists of 20 residues.

This rearrangement joins TRBV2 to TRBJ2-1, with D possibly called TRBD1 or TRBD2 (5 bases each). Germline-derived CDR1 and CDR2 are SNHLY and FYNNEI. This CDR3 is built from 15 residues. The ends were cut back, 6 bases at V and 0 bases at J, with 12 bases in the middle. The CDR3 DNA is TGTGCCAGCAGGGAAAGGGACCCCTCCTACAATGAGCAGTTCTTC. It codes for CASRERDPSYNEQFF.

The rearrangement joins TRBV10-1 to TRBJ1-4, with D possibly TRBD1 on 6 matching bases. V lost 4 bases and J 4 bases, leaving 16 bases between the germline ends. The CDR3 runs 16 residues. The germline CDR1 and CDR2 sequences are WNHNN and SYGVQD (reference sequence). CDR3 in DNA: TGCGCCAGCAGTGGAACGCAGGGGCGGGGTAATGAAAAACTGTTTTTT. It is translated as CASSGTQGRGNEKLFF.

This clone was detected a few times. The rearrangement joins TRBV5-1 to TRBJ1-2; D might be TRBD1 (5 bases). V dropped 4 bases and J dropped 5 bases, with 21 bases sitting between them. CDR1 and CDR2 from the germline V gene are SGHRS and YFSETQ. The CDR3 has 16 amino acids. This CDR3 is CASSPGEEGLGYGYTF. In DNA, the CDR3 is TGCGCCAGCAGCCCTGGTGAAGAGGGGCTTGGATATGGCTACACCTTC.

V gene TRBV19 combines with J gene TRBJ2-1; D unclear. The CDR3 loop spans 16 amino acids. The ends were cut back, 5 bases at V and 7 bases at J, with 21 bases in the middle. Germline values: CDR1 LNHDA, CDR2 SQIVND (reference sequence). Here the CDR3 DNA reads TGTGCCAGTAGTTCGGCCGGGCAATCCTCTGGGAATGAGCAGTTCTTC. Amino acid sequence: CASSSAGQSSGNEQFF.

This chain joins TRBV3-1 (or the pseudogene TRBV3-2) and TRBJ1-5, with D possibly matching TRBD1 (5 bases). The V gene lost 0 bases and the J gene lost 0 bases, with 12 bases spanning the gap. CDR1 is LGHDT, CDR2 YNNKEL, per germline (reference sequence). The CDR3 totals 17 residues. CDR3 protein: CASSQEPDSYSNQPQHF. The DNA for the CDR3 is TGTGCCAGCAGCCAAGAGCCAGACAGTTATAGCAATCAGCCCCAGCATTTT.

This chain links TRBV9 with TRBJ1-3; D gene unclear. Germline V CDR1 and CDR2: SGDLS, YYNGEE. The CDR3 runs 16 residues. V dropped 1 base and J dropped 0 bases, with 11 bases sitting between them. The CDR3 reads CASSVSSGASGNTIYF. CDR3 bases: TGTGCCAGCAGCGTAAGTTCCGGCGCCTCTGGAAACACCATATATTTT.

The J gene is TRBJ1-1, the V gene TRBV7-9; TRBD1 agrees at 8 bases. The CDR3 covers 16 residues. The ends lost 3 bases at V and 0 bases at J; junction bases unmatched: 6. Germline-derived CDR1 and CDR2 are SEHNR and FQNEAQ (reference sequence). The CDR3 sequence: CASSFRTGWMNTEAFF. The CDR3 DNA reads TGTGCCAGCAGCTTCAGGACAGGGTGGATGAACACTGAAGCTTTCTTT.

This chain joins TRBV19 and TRBJ2-1, with D possibly being TRBD2 (6 bases). CDR3 length: 13 residues. V was clipped by 7 bases and J by 9 bases, with 16 bases between them. Per germline, CDR1 LNHDA and CDR2 SQIVND (reference sequence). CDR3 nucleotides: TGTGCCAGTAAGGACGGGAGAATCGGTGAGCAGTTCTTC. Its protein is CASKDGRIGEQFF.

J is TRBJ2-2 and V is TRBV5-4; TRBD2 aligns across 14 bases. Trimming took 2 bases from V and 1 from J; bases not matched to a gene: 1. Per the germline V gene, CDR1 is SGHNT and CDR2 is YYREEE (reference sequence). The CDR3 consists of 17 residues. In DNA, the CDR3 is TGTGCCAGCAGCTTAGGGACTAGCGGGAGGAACACCGGGGAGCTGTTTTTT. Translation gives CASSLGTSGRNTGELFF. Full variable domain (rest looked up from reference TRBV5-4 and TRBJ2-2): ETGVTQSPTHLIKTRGQQVTLRCSSQSGHNTVSWYQQALGQGPQFIFQYYREEENGRGNFPPRFSGLQFPNYSSELNVNALELDDSALYLCASSLGTSGRNTGELFFGEGSRLTVL.

The gene calls are TRBV6-5 and TRBJ2-1; 10 bases align to TRBD2. J gave up 7 bases and V 6 bases, and 6 bases lay outside the gene matches. Germline assignment: CDR1 MNHEY and CDR2 SVGAGI. This CDR3 has 14 amino acids. The CDR3 DNA sequence: TGTGCCAGCAGCCCCACTAGCGGGAAGAATGAGCAGTTCTTC. As protein: CASSPTSGKNEQFF.

This clone has just one count. The gene calls are TRBV24-1 and TRBJ1-5; D is ambiguous. Germline V CDR1 and CDR2: KGHDR, SFDVKD. V dropped 3 bases and J dropped 3 bases, with 17 bases sitting between them. The CDR3 has 17 amino acids. The CDR3 loop reads CATSDLAPSETNQPQHF. In DNA form, the CDR3 reads TGTGCCACCAGTGATCTGGCCCCATCTGAAACCAATCAGCCCCAGCATTTT.

This chain joins TRBV6-5 and TRBJ2-7; 10 bases map to TRBD2. CDR1 MNHEY and CDR2 SVGAGI come from the germline V gene. The CDR3 loop spans 13 amino acids. Trimming removed 2 bases from V and 5 bases from J; junction bases left unmatched: 0. DNA for the CDR3: TGTGCCAGCAGTTACAGCGGGAGGGACGAGCAGTACTTC. This encodes CASSYSGRDEQYF.

The chain recombines TRBV13 with TRBJ1-2; D is uncertain. This CDR3 is 14 amino acids long. V shed 2 bases and J shed 6 bases, with 13 bases lying between them. CDR1 is PRHDT, CDR2 FYEKMQ, per germline (reference sequence). The CDR3 reads CASSLTGLPHGYTF. The CDR3 DNA follows: TGTGCCAGCAGCTTAACGGGCCTCCCCCATGGCTACACCTTC. The full variable domain, with the rest looked up from reference TRBV13 and TRBJ1-2, is AAGVIQSPRHLIKEKRETATLKCYPIPRHDTVYWYQQGPGQDPQFLISFYEKMQSDKGSIPDRFSAQQFSDYHSELNMSSLELGDSALYFCASSLTGLPHGYTFGSGTRLTVV.

V usage is TRBV5-1 and J usage is TRBJ2-3, with D perhaps TRBD1 (6 bases). This CDR3 is 13 amino acids long. Germline V lookup: CDR1 SGHRS, CDR2 YFSETQ. V was shortened by 4 bases and J by 4 bases, with 10 bases between the two germline ends. Written as DNA, the CDR3 is TGCGCCAGCAGCCCAGACAGGCCAGATACGCAGTATTTT. Its protein is CASSPDRPDTQYF.

This clone was observed once. V and J are TRBV6-5 and TRBJ2-7, with 9 nucleotides matching TRBD1. The germline CDR1 and CDR2 sequences are MNHEY and SVGAGI. V gave up 5 bases and J gave up 2 bases; unmatched junction bases: 1. The CDR3 is 13 residues long. This CDR3 is CASSRTGAYEQYF. The DNA for the CDR3 is TGTGCCAGCAGTAGGACAGGGGCCTACGAGCAGTACTTC.

This chain's CDR3 is CASSVMASTNEKLFF. CDR3 nucleotide sequence: TGTGCCAGCAGTGTGATGGCGTCGACTAATGAAAAACTGTTTTTT. V is TRBV28 and J is TRBJ1-4; no definite D call. Germline V gene lookup returns CDR1 MDHEN and CDR2 SYDVKM. The CDR3 has 15 amino acids. The germline V and J ends were trimmed by 5 bases and 2 bases, with 12 bases remaining between them. The variable domain in full, completed from reference TRBV28 and TRBJ1-4, reads DVKVTQSSRYLVKRTGEKVFLECVQDMDHENMFWYRQDPGLGLRLIYFSYDVKMKEKGDIPEGYSVSREKKERFSLILESASTNQTSMYLCASSVMASTNEKLFFGSGTQLSVL.

V gene TRBV7-2 combines with J gene TRBJ1-1; possible D gene TRBD1, 6 bases. This CDR3 is built from 14 residues. Trimming took 3 bases from V and 4 from J, leaving 12 bases between them. Germline V lookup: CDR1 SGHTA, CDR2 FQGNSA. CDR3 nucleotide sequence: TGTGCCAGCAGCTTGACAGGATATGGCACTGAAGCTTTCTTT. This gives the protein CASSLTGYGTEAFF.

The gene calls are TRBV5-5 and TRBJ1-2, with 9 nucleotides matching TRBD1. The ends lost 0 bases at V and 9 bases at J; junction bases unmatched: 9. CDR3 size: 15 residues. Germline values: CDR1 SGHKS, CDR2 YYEKEE (reference sequence). DNA of the CDR3: TGTGCCAGCAGCTTGGGGGACAGGGTGGTCTTTAGCTACACCTTC. Its protein product is CASSLGDRVVFSYTF.

The CDR3 protein is CASSLELSRTEAFF. CDR3 DNA: TGTGCCAGCAGCTTAGAATTATCGAGGACTGAAGCTTTCTTT. The chain has TRBV7-2 and TRBJ1-1; D is uncertain. With 1 base removed from V and 5 bases from J, the gap between germline ends came to 11 bases. Germline assignment: CDR1 SGHTA and CDR2 FQGNSA. The length of the CDR3 is 14 residues.

This chain links TRBV5-4 with TRBJ2-7, with D tentatively TRBD2 (5 bases). This CDR3 region has 15 residues. Germline lookup yields CDR1 SGHNT and CDR2 YYREEE (reference sequence). V lost 3 bases, J lost 3 bases, and 16 bases lay in between. This CDR3 is CASSSDGGGLYEQYF. The DNA of the CDR3 is TGTGCCAGCAGCTCGGATGGTGGAGGTCTCTACGAGCAGTACTTC.

This chain joins TRBV2 and TRBJ1-5; D remains unclear. The length of the CDR3 is 13 residues. Germline V gene data show CDR1 as SNHLY and CDR2 as FYNNEI. The V end was cut by 11 bases, the J end by 3 bases, with 14 bases between. The CDR3 spells CACQMYYNQPQHF. In DNA, the CDR3 is TGTGCCTGCCAGATGTACTACAATCAGCCCCAGCATTTT.